Shown below are 15 T cell receptor beta chains from a single sample sequenced in a study of T cells in Graves' hyperthyroidism and ophthalmopathy. The TCR beta CDR3 regions underwent amplification using RNA transcripts as the source. RT-PCR in the first round (using the HTBI primer set) targeted the TCR CDR3. TCRdb analysed the multiplex PCR reads with MiXCR anew, one entry per CDR3 protein. The table shows approximately 400,000 distinct CDR3 sequences, with about a fifth occurring only once. The sequenced material came from blood. All receptors derive from a woman in her late teens or twenties with Graves' hyperthyroidism.

This clonotype was seen ten or more times. This chain joins TRBV5-5 and TRBJ1-5; 7 nucleotides agree with TRBD1. The CDR3 runs 13 residues. CDR1 and CDR2 from the germline V gene are SGHKS and YYEKEE (reference sequence). V trimming: 4 bases; J trimming: 5 bases; junction bases outside the gene matches: 3. CDR3 sequence reads: CASSGDRDQPQHF. In nucleotides, the CDR3 is TGTGCCAGCAGCGGGGACAGAGATCAGCCCCAGCATTTT.

This clonotype showed up many times. The genes are TRBV5-1 and TRBJ1-2; 10 bases line up with TRBD1. J gave up 4 bases and V 5 bases, and 11 bases lay outside the gene matches. Germline V gives CDR1 SGHRS, CDR2 YFSETQ. This CDR3 has 16 residues. The CDR3 loop reads CASSAGTGASGYGYTF. CDR3 bases: TGCGCCAGCAGTGCCGGGACAGGGGCCTCCGGCTATGGCTACACCTTC. Full variable domain (rest looked up from reference TRBV5-1 and TRBJ1-2): KAGVTQTPRYLIKTRGQQVTLSCSPISGHRSVSWYQQTPGQGLQFLFEYFSETQRNKGNFPGRFSGRQFSNSRSEMNVSTLELGDSALYLCASSAGTGASGYGYTFGSGTRLTVV.

Only a few counts were recorded for this clonotype. The V gene is TRBV12-3 or TRBV12-4, the J gene TRBJ2-4; the D is unclear. The CDR3 is made up of 14 amino acids. The V gene lost 5 bases and the J gene lost 5 bases, with 13 bases spanning the gap. DNA of the CDR3: TGTGCCAGCAGTCCCCGGGCAGGCCAAAACATTCAGTACTTC. Amino acid sequence: CASSPRAGQNIQYF.

The chain employs TRBV20-1 and TRBJ1-2; D uncertain. CDR1 and CDR2 (germline): DFQATT, SNEGSKA (reference sequence). Trimming left V 5 bases short and J 1 base short, with 11 bases between. This CDR3 has 13 amino acids. The CDR3, as DNA: TGCAGTGCTGGGCAAAGGGATAACTATGGCTACACCTTC. It encodes CSAGQRDNYGYTF.

V and J are TRBV18 and TRBJ1-5; tentatively, D is TRBD1 (6 bases). Trimming stripped 3 bases from V and 3 bases from J, with 12 bases between. The CDR3 totals 15 residues. The germline V gene has CDR1 KGHSH and CDR2 LQKENI. The CDR3 loop reads CASSPEGGANQPQHF. In DNA form, the CDR3 reads TGTGCCAGCTCACCCGAAGGGGGAGCCAATCAGCCCCAGCATTTT. Drawing the rest from reference TRBV18 and TRBJ1-5, the complete variable domain is NAGVMQNPRHLVRRRGQEARLRCSPMKGHSHVYWYRQLPEEGLKFMVYLQKENIIDESGMPKERFSAEFPKEGPSILRIQQVVRGDSAAYFCASSPEGGANQPQHFGDGTRLSIL.

This clonotype was seen many times. This chain joins TRBV11-2 and TRBJ1-2; no reliable D call. V was cut by 4 bases and J by 0 bases, with 18 bases left in between. The germline CDR1 and CDR2 sequences are SGHAT and FQNNGV. The CDR3 consists of 17 residues. CDR3 DNA: TGTGCCAGCAGCTCTATCTTGGACCGGACTTCTAACTATGGCTACACCTTC. Protein sequence: CASSSILDRTSNYGYTF.

This clonotype was recorded at least ten times. The V and J genes are TRBV27 and TRBJ1-2; no definite D call. Germline CDR1 and CDR2: MNHEY and SMNVEV (reference sequence). V was shortened by 5 bases and J by 4 bases, with 14 bases between the two germline ends. This CDR3 is 14 amino acids long. As DNA, the CDR3 is TGTGCCAGCAGTCCAAGGGCGGTCCCCTATGGCTACACCTTC. Encoded protein: CASSPRAVPYGYTF.

The chain joins TRBV7-8 to TRBJ1-1, with D hard to call. The CDR3 is 15 residues long. Germline CDR1 SGHVS, CDR2 FQNEAQ. V lost 2 bases, J lost 0 bases, and 10 bases lay in between. In DNA, the CDR3 is TGTGCCAGCAGCTTACGGTCCCTCATGAACACTGAAGCTTTCTTT. This codes for CASSLRSLMNTEAFF.

This clonotype was counted at least ten times. J is TRBJ2-5 and V is TRBV7-2; tentatively, D is TRBD2 (6 bases). This CDR3 has 14 amino acids. CDR1 is SGHTA, CDR2 FQGNSA, per germline. The ends were cut back, 4 bases at V and 5 bases at J, with 14 bases in the middle. CDR3 protein: CASSWRAGSETQYF. CDR3 coding DNA: TGTGCCAGCAGCTGGAGGGCGGGGTCGGAGACCCAGTACTTC.

The table lists this clonotype with a few counts. The genes are TRBV7-9 and TRBJ2-5; D may be TRBD1 (5 bases). This CDR3 is 14 amino acids long. Germline CDR1 SEHNR, CDR2 FQNEAQ (reference sequence). V lost 3 bases, J lost 1 base, and 9 bases lay in between. In DNA, the CDR3 is TGTGCCAGCAGCTTTTGGCAGGGCCAAGAGACCCAGTACTTC. Encoded protein: CASSFWQGQETQYF.

Ten or more counts support this clonotype. V usage is TRBV4-1 and J usage is TRBJ1-5, with a possible D match to TRBD1 (5 bases). Trimming pared 1 base from V and 4 bases from J, leaving 14 bases between. Germline CDR1 MGHRA, CDR2 YSYEKL. This CDR3 is 16 amino acids long. The CDR3 protein is CASSQGAGTSNQPQHF. The CDR3 region has the DNA TGCGCCAGCAGCCAAGGGGCCGGGACGTCGAATCAGCCCCAGCATTTT.

Turning to this clonotype: A read error is possible here, since a much larger clone lies one base away. This chain links TRBV19 with TRBJ1-5; D ambiguous. CDR1 is LNHDA and CDR2 is SQIVND in the germline V gene (reference sequence). The CDR3 totals 17 residues. V was pared by 1 base and J by 6 bases, with 19 bases between. The CDR3, as DNA: TGTGCCAGTAGTATAGTGTCCGGGCCTACCGGCAGTCAGCCCCAGCATTTT. Residues: CASSIVSGPTGSQPQHF.

This clonotype was counted ten times or more. The rearrangement uses TRBV30 and TRBJ2-7, with D maybe TRBD2 (7 bases). The CDR3 spans 11 residues. Germline V gives CDR1 GTSNPN, CDR2 SVGIG (reference sequence). The V end lost 7 bases, the J end lost 8 bases, and 15 bases lay between the germline ends. The CDR3, as DNA: TGTGCCTCGGTGGGGGGGGACAAGCAGTACTTC. Its translation: CASVGGDKQYF.

The genes are TRBV6-1 and TRBJ2-7; the D is unclear. V lost 0 bases and J 3 bases, leaving 12 bases between the germline ends. Germline V gives CDR1 MNHNS, CDR2 SASEGT. This CDR3 contains 15 residues. The CDR3 nucleotides are TGTGCCAGCAGTGAAGCGGTCGGATCCTACTACGAGCAGTACTTC. Residues: CASSEAVGSYYEQYF.

This clonotype was seen many times. The chain is built from TRBV10-3 and TRBJ1-1; no clear D gene. Germline values: CDR1 ENHRY, CDR2 SYGVKD. The CDR3 length is 14 residues. V shed 10 bases and J shed 1 base, with 16 bases lying between them. The CDR3 sequence: CATSLGYGNTEAFF. The CDR3 coding sequence is TGTGCCACAAGTTTGGGTTATGGGAACACTGAAGCTTTCTTT.